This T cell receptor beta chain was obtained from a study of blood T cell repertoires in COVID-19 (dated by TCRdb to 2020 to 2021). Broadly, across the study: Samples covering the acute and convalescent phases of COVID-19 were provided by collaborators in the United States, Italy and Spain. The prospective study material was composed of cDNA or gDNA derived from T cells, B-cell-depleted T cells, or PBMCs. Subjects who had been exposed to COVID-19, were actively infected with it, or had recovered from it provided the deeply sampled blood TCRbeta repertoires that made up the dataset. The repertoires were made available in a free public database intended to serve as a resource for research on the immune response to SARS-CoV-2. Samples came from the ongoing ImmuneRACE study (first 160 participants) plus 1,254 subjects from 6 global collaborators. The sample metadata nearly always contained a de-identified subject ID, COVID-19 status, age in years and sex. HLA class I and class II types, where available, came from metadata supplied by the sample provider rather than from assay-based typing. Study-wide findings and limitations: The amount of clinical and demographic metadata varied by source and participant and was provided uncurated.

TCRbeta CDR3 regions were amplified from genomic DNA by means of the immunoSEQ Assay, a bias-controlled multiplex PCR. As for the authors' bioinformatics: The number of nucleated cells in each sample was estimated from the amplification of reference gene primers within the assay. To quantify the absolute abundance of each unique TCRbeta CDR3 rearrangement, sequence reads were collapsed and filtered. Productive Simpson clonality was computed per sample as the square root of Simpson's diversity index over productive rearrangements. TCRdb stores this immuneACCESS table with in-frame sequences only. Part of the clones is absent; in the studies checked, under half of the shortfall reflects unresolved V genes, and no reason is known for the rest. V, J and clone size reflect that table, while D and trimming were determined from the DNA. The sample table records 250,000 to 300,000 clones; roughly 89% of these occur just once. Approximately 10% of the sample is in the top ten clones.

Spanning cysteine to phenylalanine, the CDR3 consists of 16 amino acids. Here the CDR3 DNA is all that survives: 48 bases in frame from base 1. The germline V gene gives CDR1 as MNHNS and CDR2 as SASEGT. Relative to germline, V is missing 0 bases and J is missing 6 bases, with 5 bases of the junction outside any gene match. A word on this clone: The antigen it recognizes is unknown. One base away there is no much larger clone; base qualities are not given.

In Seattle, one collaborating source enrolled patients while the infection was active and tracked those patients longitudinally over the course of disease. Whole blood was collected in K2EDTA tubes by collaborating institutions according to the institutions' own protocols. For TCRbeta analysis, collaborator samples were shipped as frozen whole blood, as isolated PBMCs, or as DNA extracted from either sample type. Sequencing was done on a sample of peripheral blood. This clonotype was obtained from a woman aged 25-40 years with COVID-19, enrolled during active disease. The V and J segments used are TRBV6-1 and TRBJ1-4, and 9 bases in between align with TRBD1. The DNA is TGTGCCAGCAGTGAAGCGTGGGGACAGGGATATGAAAAACTGTTTTTT. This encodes CASSEAWGQGYEKLFF.